The 30 T cell receptor beta chains given below trace back to one sample, sequenced in a study of cytomegalovirus exposure and HLA in healthy donors. The PCR had 60 Vbeta and 13 Jbeta primers. Sequencing was performed with immunoSEQ multiplex PCR; in TCRdb, only in-frame clones are kept and a portion is missing. The table has approximately 150,000 clones, about 72% seen once; the top ten hold over 1.1%. The sequencing input was PBMCs. The receptors come from a man aged 55 to 70 in good health and CMV-seronegative.

This chain connects TRBV5-1 to TRBJ2-3; D possibly corresponds to TRBD1 (6 bases). The CDR3 is 13 amino acids. Trimming took off 4 bases at V and 4 bases at J, with 10 bases between the two ends. Germline values: CDR1 SGHRS, CDR2 YFSETQ. The CDR3, as DNA: TGCGCCAGCAGCCCCCAGGGGCCAGATACGCAGTATTTT. This sequence encodes CASSPQGPDTQYF. The entire variable domain, with the rest obtained from reference TRBV5-1 and TRBJ2-3, is as follows: KAGVTQTPRYLIKTRGQQVTLSCSPISGHRSVSWYQQTPGQGLQFLFEYFSETQRNKGNFPGRFSGRQFSNSRSEMNVSTLELGDSALYLCASSPQGPDTQYFGPGTRLTVL.

This clone was observed once. At the DNA level, this CDR3 is encoded by other sequences in the same sample as well. The chain is built from TRBV7-2 and TRBJ1-4; D not certain. In germline, CDR1 is SGHTA, CDR2 FQGNSA. There are 14 residues in the CDR3. Between the trimmed V and J ends, which lost 1 base and 5 bases, there was a span of 8 bases. CDR3 DNA: TGTGCCAGCAGCTTAGGGGGAGGCAATGAAAAACTGTTTTTT. Protein product: CASSLGGGNEKLFF.

This chain links TRBV11-3 with TRBJ2-1; no reliable D call. CDR3 length equals 13 residues. Trimming shortened V by 6 bases and J by 8 bases, and 14 bases separated the two germline ends. CDR1 is SGHNT, CDR2 YENEEA, per germline. In nucleotides, the CDR3 is TGTGCCAGCAGTCCAAACTTTGGGCATGAGCAGTTCTTC. Translating gives CASSPNFGHEQFF.

The gene calls are TRBV9 and TRBJ1-3; a possible D gene is TRBD1 (5 bases). V dropped 3 bases and J dropped 4 bases, with 14 bases sitting between them. CDR3 length: 15 amino acids. Germline-derived CDR1 and CDR2 are SGDLS and YYNGEE. CDR3 bases: TGTGCCAGCAGCGCCCCAGGGTTCGCGGGAAACACCATATATTTT. Protein: CASSAPGFAGNTIYF.

Comments on this clone: At one boundary the junction diverges from the germline segment, which might be a read error. The chain combines TRBV6-1 with TRBJ2-7; possible D gene TRBD1, 6 bases. CDR1 and CDR2 (germline): MNHNS, SASEGT. The CDR3 is 16 amino acids. For the CDR3, the DNA is TGTGTCAGCAGTGAAAGGCAGGGGACAAGACTTTACGAGCAGTACTTC. Translating it yields CVSSERQGTRLYEQYF.

V and J are TRBV18 and TRBJ2-7, with 13 bases aligning to TRBD2. This CDR3 is 16 amino acids long. Germline CDR1 is KGHSH and CDR2 is LQKENI. The junction had 7 bases not matched to a gene; V was cut back by 2 bases and J by 6 bases. CDR3 loop: CASSPGTSGIGGEQYF. For the CDR3, the DNA is TGTGCCAGCTCACCAGGGACTAGCGGGATCGGGGGCGAGCAGTACTTC. Full variable domain (remainder filled in from reference TRBV18 and TRBJ2-7): NAGVMQNPRHLVRRRGQEARLRCSPMKGHSHVYWYRQLPEEGLKFMVYLQKENIIDESGMPKERFSAEFPKEGPSILRIQQVVRGDSAAYFCASSPGTSGIGGEQYFGPGTRLTVT.

V gene TRBV10-3 combines with J gene TRBJ2-5; TRBD1 is a possible D gene (6 bases). The DNA end lines up better with TRBJ2-7; the J call may be wrong. CDR3 length equals 13 residues. Germline-derived CDR1 and CDR2 are ENHRY and SYGVKD. The CDR3 DNA follows: TGTGCCATCAGTGATAATCAGGGGAACGAGCAGTACTTC. Amino acids: CAISDNQGNEQYF.

The chain has TRBV19 and TRBJ2-5; 8 nucleotides agree with TRBD1. Germline loops: CDR1 LNHDA, CDR2 SQIVND (reference sequence). J lost 4 bases, V lost 6 bases, and 16 bases had no gene match. This CDR3 comprises 17 residues. DNA of the CDR3: TGTGCCAGTAGCCCCCCGGTCGCAGGGGGCGCGACAGAGACCCAGTACTTC. This gives the protein CASSPPVAGGATETQYF.

This clone was counted a few times. The chain uses TRBV6-5 and TRBJ1-5; D remains ambiguous. Germline loops: CDR1 MNHEY, CDR2 SVGAGI. The CDR3 runs to 14 residues. V lost 2 bases to trimming and J lost 2 bases, with 7 bases between them. Written as DNA, the CDR3 is TGTGCCAGCAGTTACGCCGGGGGCAATCAGCCCCAGCATTTT. This translates into CASSYAGGNQPQHF.

The rearrangement joins TRBV5-4 to TRBJ2-5, with TRBD2 matching 10 bases. Germline V gives CDR1 SGHNT, CDR2 YYREEE (reference sequence). This CDR3 comprises 16 residues. After removal of 1 base from V and 1 base from J, the junction contained 4 bases not matched to a gene. The CDR3 bases are TGTGCCAGCAGCTTGAATAGCGGGAGGCCCCAAGAGACCCAGTACTTC. It codes for CASSLNSGRPQETQYF. Together with reference TRBV5-4 and TRBJ2-5, the CDR3 gives the full variable domain: ETGVTQSPTHLIKTRGQQVTLRCSSQSGHNTVSWYQQALGQGPQFIFQYYREEENGRGNFPPRFSGLQFPNYSSELNVNALELDDSALYLCASSLNSGRPQETQYFGPGTRLLVL.

The rearrangement links TRBV2 to TRBJ2-6, with 8 bases lining up with TRBD2. The CDR3 covers 19 residues. Germline values: CDR1 SNHLY, CDR2 FYNNEI. J was trimmed by 4 bases and V by 6 bases; bases with no gene match: 17. CDR3: CASSAPGGGALGGANVLTF. The CDR3 nucleotides read TGTGCCAGCAGCGCCCCGGGGGGGGGTGCCTTGGGGGGGGCCAACGTCCTGACTTTC.

The chain links TRBV19 to TRBJ1-5, with TRBD1 matching over 8 bases. V was clipped by 6 bases and J by 3 bases; unmatched bases: 4. Looked up from germline, CDR1 is LNHDA and CDR2 is SQIVND (reference sequence). The CDR3 sequence is 14 residues long. The CDR3, as DNA: TGTGCCAGTAGCCCGACAGGGGACAATCAGCCCCAGCATTTT. Translating gives CASSPTGDNQPQHF. Supplemented by reference TRBV19 and TRBJ1-5, the full variable domain reads DGGITQSPKYLFRKEGQNVTLSCEQNLNHDAMYWYRQDPGQGLRLIYYSQIVNDFQKGDIAEGYSVSREKKESFPLTVTSAQKNPTAFYLCASSPTGDNQPQHFGDGTRLSIL.

The chain recombines TRBV6-5 with TRBJ1-6; the match to TRBD1 covers 10 bases. There are 15 residues in the CDR3. After removal of 3 bases from V and 6 bases from J, the junction contained 2 bases not matched to a gene. The germline V gene has CDR1 MNHEY and CDR2 SVGAGI. CDR3 coding DNA: TGTGCCAGCAGTTATCGGGACAGGGGTAATTCACCCCTCCACTTT. Its translation is CASSYRDRGNSPLHF.

V gene TRBV21-1 combines with J gene TRBJ2-2; the table gives TRBD2 as D, unverified against the DNA. TRBV21-1 is annotated as a pseudogene. This CDR3 has 15 residues. The CDR3 nucleotides are TGTGCCAGCAGCGCAGACCCCGAGGACACCGGGGAGCTGTTTTTT. This gives the protein CASSADPEDTGELFF.

The gene calls are TRBV28 and TRBJ2-7; maybe TRBD2 (6 bases). The CDR3 totals 15 residues. Between the trimmed V and J ends, which lost 4 bases and 3 bases, there was a span of 16 bases. Germline-derived CDR1 and CDR2 are MDHEN and SYDVKM. The CDR3 is CASSSPGLGDYEQYF. CDR3 nucleotide sequence: TGTGCCAGCAGTTCCCCGGGACTGGGAGACTACGAGCAGTACTTC.

The gene calls are TRBV5-6 and TRBJ2-1; 9 nucleotides line up with TRBD2. This CDR3 is built from 17 residues. The ends lost 0 bases at V and 3 bases at J; junction bases unmatched: 7. CDR1 and CDR2 (germline): SGHDT, YYEEEE. CDR3: CASSLDSSGVLYNEQFF. CDR3 coding DNA: TGTGCCAGCAGCTTGGATTCTAGCGGGGTCCTCTACAATGAGCAGTTCTTC.

The V and J genes are TRBV9 and TRBJ1-2; a weak D match, TRBD1 (6 bases). Trimming took 2 bases from V and 1 from J, leaving 9 bases between them. Germline loops: CDR1 SGDLS, CDR2 YYNGEE. The CDR3 sequence is 14 residues long. The CDR3 spells CASSVSRGNYGYTF. The CDR3 region has the DNA TGTGCCAGCAGCGTGTCCAGGGGTAACTATGGCTACACCTTC.

The CDR3 bases are TGTGCCAGCAGCGGACTAGCGTCGAACACCGGGGAGCTGTTTTTT. Translated: CASSGLASNTGELFF. The V and J genes are TRBV5-5 and TRBJ2-2; 9 nucleotides line up with TRBD2. Trimming cost V 4 bases and J 0 bases; bases outside gene matches: 1. Germline CDR1 SGHKS, CDR2 YYEKEE (reference sequence). The length of the CDR3 is 15 residues.

Only a few counts were recorded for this clone. This chain links TRBV7-9 with TRBJ1-6; possible D gene TRBD1, 5 bases. The V gene's germline CDR1 is SEHNR and CDR2 FQNEAQ (reference sequence). CDR3 size: 16 residues. V lost 3 bases to trimming and J lost 6 bases, with 15 bases between them. The CDR3 DNA reads TGTGCCAGCAGCTTGTTGACAGTTGGTTTTAATTCACCCCTCCACTTT. This codes for CASSLLTVGFNSPLHF.

The gene calls are TRBV5-1 and TRBJ1-4; tentative D call: TRBD1 (6 bases). The CDR3 loop spans 15 amino acids. Germline lookup yields CDR1 SGHRS and CDR2 YFSETQ. The V end lost 0 bases, the J end lost 6 bases, and 12 bases lay between the germline ends. The CDR3 DNA reads TGCGCCAGCAGCTTGGATGGGGGCCGTTATGAAAAACTGTTTTTT. Translating gives CASSLDGGRYEKLFF.

V and J are TRBV7-9 and TRBJ2-1; 7 nucleotides agree with TRBD2. V lost 0 bases, J lost 6 bases, and 2 bases stayed unmatched. Germline V CDR1 and CDR2: SEHNR, FQNEAQ (reference sequence). This CDR3 has 14 residues. The CDR3: CASSLAGGFNEQFF. The CDR3 nucleotides read TGTGCCAGCAGCTTAGCGGGAGGGTTCAATGAGCAGTTCTTC.

The chain carries TRBV28 and TRBJ1-1; D is uncertain. Germline V gene data show CDR1 as MDHEN and CDR2 as SYDVKM. V was cut by 3 bases and J by 7 bases, with 9 bases left in between. The CDR3 has 12 residues. The CDR3 DNA follows: TGTGCCAGCAGTTTGACGCGACTTGAAGCTTTCTTT. Amino acid sequence: CASSLTRLEAFF.

This clone was picked up a small number of times. The rearrangement links TRBV5-1 to TRBJ1-4, with D perhaps TRBD1 (5 bases). CDR1 SGHRS and CDR2 YFSETQ come from the germline V gene. This CDR3 has 16 residues. The V and J ends lost 0 bases and 8 bases respectively, with 17 bases between them. This chain's CDR3 is CASSLELGGGEEKLFF. In DNA, the CDR3 is TGCGCCAGCAGCTTGGAATTGGGGGGAGGGGAAGAAAAACTGTTTTTT.

A few counts support this clone. The CDR3 bases are TGTGCCAGCAGCTTAGATGGGGGAGGCACTGAAGCTTTCTTT. Amino acid sequence: CASSLDGGGTEAFF. The chain employs TRBV7-9 and TRBJ1-1; possibly TRBD1 for D (5 bases). Per the germline V gene, CDR1 is SEHNR and CDR2 is FQNEAQ (reference sequence). This CDR3 is built from 14 residues. The V end lost 1 base, the J end lost 4 bases, and 10 bases lay between the germline ends. Full variable domain (rest looked up from reference TRBV7-9 and TRBJ1-1): DTGVSQNPRHKITKRGQNVTFRCDPISEHNRLYWYRQTLGQGPEFLTYFQNEAQLEKSRLLSDRFSAERPKGSFSTLEIQRTEQGDSAMYLCASSLDGGGTEAFFGQGTRLTVV.

The rearrangement joins TRBV7-9 to TRBJ2-2; D gene unclear. The CDR3 has 14 amino acids. The V end lost 5 bases, the J end lost 2 bases, and 9 bases lay between the germline ends. Germline CDR1 SEHNR, CDR2 FQNEAQ (reference sequence). CDR3 loop: CASSRTENTGELFF. The CDR3 bases are TGTGCCAGCAGCCGTACAGAAAACACCGGGGAGCTGTTTTTT.

V is TRBV5-6 and J is TRBJ1-2; the D gene is possibly TRBD1 (5 bases). Germline V lookup: CDR1 SGHDT, CDR2 YYEEEE. V shed 0 bases and J shed 11 bases, with 8 bases lying between them. The CDR3 extends over 11 amino acids. The CDR3 region has the DNA TGTGCCAGCAGCTTGGGGTCAGGGTACACCTTC. Its protein product is CASSLGSGYTF.

The J gene is TRBJ2-2, the V gene TRBV7-2, with D possibly TRBD2 on 5 matching bases. Germline CDR1 SGHTA, CDR2 FQGNSA. The V gene lost 5 bases and the J gene lost 3 bases, with 10 bases spanning the gap. CDR3 length equals 14 residues. CDR3 in amino acids: CASSPGVHTGELFF. The CDR3 DNA reads as TGTGCCAGCAGCCCCGGGGTTCACACCGGGGAGCTGTTTTTT.

The V and J genes are TRBV7-2 and TRBJ1-2; TRBD1 is a possible D gene (5 bases). CDR1 and CDR2 from the germline V gene are SGHTA and FQGNSA. Trimming took 1 base from V and 8 from J, leaving 14 bases between them. The length of the CDR3 is 14 residues. The CDR3 is CASSLVLGALGYTF. The DNA of the CDR3 is TGTGCCAGCAGCTTAGTCCTAGGGGCGCTCGGCTACACCTTC.

The rearrangement links TRBV6-5 to TRBJ2-5; TRBD1 matches 8 bases. The J call may be wrong; the DNA end is better matched by TRBJ2-7. The germline V gene has CDR1 MNHEY and CDR2 SVGAGI. This CDR3 is built from 15 residues. The DNA of the CDR3 is TGTGCCAGCAGTTCCCACGGGACAGGAATCTACGAGCAGTACTTC. Amino acid sequence: CASSSHGTGIYEQYF.

The chain combines TRBV9 with TRBJ1-1; 10 bases are shared with TRBD1. The CDR3 covers 14 residues. Germline V gives CDR1 SGDLS, CDR2 YYNGEE. V shed 3 bases, J shed 6 bases, and the junction held 5 bases outside the gene matches. DNA for the CDR3: TGTGCCAGCAGCGCGATGACAGGGGGCTCTGAAGCTTTCTTT. Its protein is CASSAMTGGSEAFF. Full variable domain (remainder filled in from reference TRBV9 and TRBJ1-1): DSGVTQTPKHLITATGQRVTLRCSPRSGDLSVYWYQQSLDQGLQFLIQYYNGEERAKGNILERFSAQQFPDLHSELNLSSLELGDSALYFCASSAMTGGSEAFFGQGTRLTVV.